Sequencing of this T cell receptor beta chain was carried out in a study of blood T cell repertoires in COVID-19. Overall study: Samples taken during acute and convalescent COVID-19 were collected in the United States, Italy and Spain. PBMCs, B-cell-depleted T cells, or T cells were the source of the cDNA or gDNA that made up the material.

As processed by the authors: Estimation of nucleated cell counts was performed using reference gene primer amplification. Method: immunoSEQ multiplex PCR; TCRdb's copy keeps in-frame clones and lacks some. V, J and clone size are taken as reported in that table, and D and trimming were inferred from the DNA itself. The sample lists around 280,000 clones; 70% to 90% were seen once. V lost 6 bases, J lost 2 bases, and 3 bases stayed unmatched. CDR3 length equals 13 residues. Sequencing used peripheral blood. This TCR came from a woman aged 50 to 65 with active or convalescent COVID-19. This chain links TRBV12-3 or TRBV12-4 with TRBJ2-7, with 8 bases fitting TRBD1. CDR3 sequence: CASSKGQAYEQYF. CDR3 bases: TGTGCCAGCAGCAAGGGACAGGCCTACGAGCAGTACTTC.